These T cell receptor beta chains were read from a single sample in a study of T cell repertoires in cytomegalovirus infection. TCRdb redid the calling of the reads with MiXCR, one entry per CDR3 protein. Of 450,000 to 600,000 distinct CDR3 sequences in the sample, 10% to 12% were seen once. Sequencing was done on a sample of PBMCs. The receptor set was obtained from a human donor in good health (CMV status not recorded). Some clones in this sample may be carry-over from other donors' samples. Each CDR3 is given with its conserved first and last residue. The D gene is left open where the match is weak. Only part of the rows carry a size: once, few, many, or a class if the clone is expanded.

few	-	TRBV5-1	TRBJ2-2	TGCGCCAGCAGCCCGCTTCGGGTTACCGGGGAGCTGTTTTTT	CASSPLRVTGELFF
many	TRBD2	TRBV28	TRBJ2-3	TGTGCCAGCAGTAACCCCGGGACTAGCTTGACAGATACGCAGTATTTT	CASSNPGTSLTDTQYF
-	TRBD1	TRBV6-4	TRBJ1-1	TGTGCCAGCAGTGTAGAGGGGGCGACCACTGAAGCTTTCTTT	CASSVEGATTEAFF
many	-	TRBV28	TRBJ2-2	TGTGCCAGCAGTTTAGATGGGGGGACCGGGGAGCTGTTTTTT	CASSLDGGTGELFF
-	-	TRBV18	TRBJ2-5	TGTGCCAGCTCACCACGGACAGGGAGGGAGGAGACCCAGTACTTC	CASSPRTGREETQYF
many	-	TRBV6-4	TRBJ2-5	TGTGCCAGCAGTGAATTTACTCCCCAAGAGACCCAGTACTTC	CASSEFTPQETQYF
-	-	TRBV2	TRBJ2-3	TGTGCCAGCAGTGAGAGGCACCCAGAGGCAGATACGCAGTATTTT	CASSERHPEADTQYF
many	-	TRBV6-1	TRBJ2-7	TGTGCCAGCAGTGTAGTGGGCCCCTACGAGCAGTACTTC	CASSVVGPYEQYF
many	TRBD1	TRBV20-1	TRBJ1-4	TGCAGTGCTGGTGACAGACAGGGGGCTAATGAAAAACTGTTTTTT	CSAGDRQGANEKLFF
-	TRBD1	TRBV28	TRBJ1-1	TGTGCCAGCAGTTCTAGGTACAGGGGAGAAGCTTTCTTT	CASSSRYRGEAFF
many	-	TRBV28	TRBJ1-5	TGTGCCAGCAGTGGGACACTAGAAAGCAATCAGCCCCAGCATTTT	CASSGTLESNQPQHF
many	-	TRBV12-5	TRBJ1-1	TGTGCTAGTGGTTTGCTGATCCGAGGGCGCACTGAAGCTTTCTTT	CASGLLIRGRTEAFF
many	TRBD1	TRBV11-2	TRBJ2-1	TGTGCCAGCAGCTGGGGACAGGGGATTTACAATGAGCAGTTCTTC	CASSWGQGIYNEQFF
many	TRBD2	TRBV7-2	TRBJ2-1	TGTGCCAGCAGCTTTCTTCGTGCTAGCGGGGACAATGAGCAGTTCTTC	CASSFLRASGDNEQFF
few	TRBD2	TRBV12-3/TRBV12-4	TRBJ2-3	TGTGCCAGCATTCAACTAGCGGGGGGCGGGACGCAGTATTTT	CASIQLAGGGTQYF
many	TRBD1	TRBV6-1	TRBJ1-2	TGTGCCAGCAGTGACAGGGGGCGAGAGGGCTACACCTTC	CASSDRGREGYTF
many	-	TRBV7-3	TRBJ2-1	TGTGCCAGCAGCTTAACTAGAGCGGGTGAGCAGTTCTTC	CASSLTRAGEQFF
many	-	TRBV6-1	TRBJ2-1	TGTGCCAGCAATTCGCAGGGTGTCCGGAGTGAGCAGTTCTTC	CASNSQGVRSEQFF
few	TRBD1	TRBV20-1	TRBJ1-2	TGCAGTGCTAGAGAACAGGGGTGGGACTATGGCTACACCTTC	CSAREQGWDYGYTF
few	TRBD1	TRBV12-3/TRBV12-4	TRBJ1-4	TGTGCCAGCAGTATCACCGGGACAGGGGGTGAAAAACTGTTTTTT	CASSITGTGGEKLFF
many	-	TRBV27	TRBJ2-1	TGTGCCAGCAGTCCGGGTTTGGGCTACAATGAGCAGTTCTTC	CASSPGLGYNEQFF
-	TRBD2	TRBV19	TRBJ2-2	TGTGCCAGTAGTATGGAGGTCCTAGCGGGAGCCACCGGGGAGCTGTTTTTT	CASSMEVLAGATGELFF
few	-	TRBV19	TRBJ2-3	TGTGCCAGTAACAAGGGTGCAGATACGCAGTATTTT	CASNKGADTQYF
-	TRBD1	TRBV19	TRBJ2-3	TGTGCCAGTAGTATCCGGGACAGGGGCGCAGATACGCAGTATTTT	CASSIRDRGADTQYF
-	-	TRBV7-2	TRBJ1-5	TGTGCCAGCAGCTTTGGGTCGTCAGTTAATCAGCCCCAGCATTTT	CASSFGSSVNQPQHF
few	TRBD2	TRBV28	TRBJ2-5	TGTGCCAGCAGTTCGGCAGCGGGAGGAGAGACCCAGTACTTC	CASSSAAGGETQYF
many	TRBD2	TRBV7-8	TRBJ2-1	TGTGCCAGCAGCTTAGGATATGCGGGAGCGGGAAATGAGCAGTTCTTC	CASSLGYAGAGNEQFF
many	-	TRBV5-1	TRBJ2-1	TGCGCCAGCACACAGGAAATCTCCTACAATGAGCAGTTCTTC	CASTQEISYNEQFF
-	-	TRBV19	TRBJ2-1	TGTGCCAGTCAGGTCGGGACGGCCGGTGAGCAGTTCTTC	CASQVGTAGEQFF
few	TRBD2	TRBV3-1	TRBJ2-7	TGTGCCAGCAGCGAGAGCGGGGGGGCCGGCGAGCAGTACTTC	CASSESGGAGEQYF
many	-	TRBV7-2	TRBJ1-2	TGTGCCAGTCGTAGTTCCTATGGCTACACCTTC	CASRSSYGYTF
few	TRBD2	TRBV28	TRBJ2-7	TGTGCCAGCACCCCGGGGGGGAGTGGGTCCTACGAGCAGTACTTC	CASTPGGSGSYEQYF
many	TRBD2	TRBV7-3	TRBJ2-1	TGTGCCAGCAGCGAATGGGCTAGCGGGGGGGCAAATGAGCAGTTCTTC	CASSEWASGGANEQFF
many	-	TRBV28	TRBJ2-3	TGTGCCAGCAGCGGCAGCGCCCGGGGAGATACGCAGTATTTT	CASSGSARGDTQYF
many	-	TRBV19	TRBJ1-5	TGTGCCAGTATTGACCGACCCAATCAGCCCCAGCATTTT	CASIDRPNQPQHF
many	-	TRBV12-3/TRBV12-4	TRBJ2-7	TGTGCCAGCAGTTTAGTGCCCACCGTCTACGAGCAGTACTTC	CASSLVPTVYEQYF
-	-	TRBV6-5	TRBJ2-5	TGTGCCAGCAGTTACTTGGGGGTTCAAGAGACCCAGTACTTC	CASSYLGVQETQYF
many	-	TRBV7-9	TRBJ1-2	TGTGCCAGCAGCTTCGAAAGAGGATATGGCTACACCTTC	CASSFERGYGYTF
many	-	TRBV7-3	TRBJ1-1	TGTGCCAGCAGCAACCAAGAGAACACTGAAGCTTTCTTT	CASSNQENTEAFF
many	-	TRBV12-3/TRBV12-4	TRBJ1-5	TGTGCCAGCAGTTTCTCAGGGTCGGAAGGCAATCAGCCCCAGCATTTT	CASSFSGSEGNQPQHF
-	-	TRBV28	TRBJ1-1	TGTGCCAGCAGTCTCTACCCGGAAAAAGCTTTCTTT	CASSLYPEKAFF
many	-	TRBV7-2	TRBJ2-1	TGTGCCAGCAGCTTAGACCCTAGCGTAAGAGGGCAGTTCTTC	CASSLDPSVRGQFF
-	TRBD1	TRBV7-3	TRBJ1-2	TGTGCCAGCAGCCAAAGCCGGGACAGGGCCACGGATGGCTACACCTTC	CASSQSRDRATDGYTF
few	TRBD2	TRBV20-1	TRBJ2-7	TGCAGTGCTCCCTTAAGTAGCGGGAGACACGAGCAGTACTTC	CSAPLSSGRHEQYF
many	TRBD2	TRBV4-2	TRBJ2-1	TGTGCCAGCGGAACGGGGGGAGGGCCGAATGAGCAGTTCTTC	CASGTGGGPNEQFF
-	TRBD2	TRBV6-6	TRBJ2-2	TGTGCCAGCAGGACTAGCGGGACCTCCACCGGGGAGCTGTTTTTT	CASRTSGTSTGELFF
few	TRBD1	TRBV27	TRBJ2-1	TGTGCCAGCAGTTTACGACAGGGGAGGAACAATGAGCAGTTCTTC	CASSLRQGRNNEQFF
-	TRBD2	TRBV20-1	TRBJ2-5	TGCAGTGCCCCCCCAGCGGGACTAGCGGGACCAGAGACCCAGTACTTC	CSAPPAGLAGPETQYF
many	-	TRBV7-9	TRBJ1-4	TGTGCCAGCAGCTTAGCGTTGACAGGAAAACTGTTTTTT	CASSLALTGKLFF
few	-	TRBV11-1	TRBJ2-5	TGTGCCAGCAGCGACGGACAGACTCAAGAGACCCAGTACTTC	CASSDGQTQETQYF
-	-	TRBV28	TRBJ1-5	TGTGCCAGCAGCCCCCCCCCGGGGCGCGGCAATCAGCCCCAGCATTTT	CASSPPPGRGNQPQHF
-	-	TRBV7-9	TRBJ2-3	TGTGCCAGCAGGACACCGGGCCCCGGGGAAGATACGCAGTATTTT	CASRTPGPGEDTQYF
many	TRBD2	TRBV4-1	TRBJ2-2	TGCGCCAGCAGCCAGGCTAGCGGGGGGGGCACCGGGGAGCTGTTTTTT	CASSQASGGGTGELFF
many	-	TRBV7-7	TRBJ1-6	TGTGCCAGCAGCCCCGACAGGCGCTGCTCCTATAATTCACCCCTCCACTTT	CASSPDRRCSYNSPLHF
many	-	TRBV14	TRBJ1-1	TGTGCCAGCAGCCAAGGGGGGGAGGGGAAGGACACTGAAGCTTTCTTT	CASSQGGEGKDTEAFF
many	TRBD2	TRBV7-9	TRBJ2-1	TGTGCCAGCAGCTTATACGGGGGGGCCTACAATGAGCAGTTCTTC	CASSLYGGAYNEQFF
many	-	TRBV29-1	TRBJ1-1	TGCAGCGTTGAAGATCTGGGGACAGAAGCTTTCTTT	CSVEDLGTEAFF
many	TRBD2	TRBV7-7	TRBJ2-5	TGTGCTAGCGGACTAGGGCCGGAAGAGACCCAGTACTTC	CASGLGPEETQYF
few	-	TRBV18	TRBJ1-1	TGTGCCAGCTCACCGGAGGTCTCGTCGAACACTGAAGCTTTCTTT	CASSPEVSSNTEAFF